Presented here are 16 T cell receptor beta chains from one specimen sequenced in a study of OX40 agonist ivuxolimab in advanced cancers. The repertoire was sequenced with immunoSEQ multiplex PCR; TCRdb's copy has only in-frame clones and lacks some. The table has about 66,000 clones, 65% to 85% seen once. The sequences come from CD4+ or CD8+ T cells sorted from blood, collected in a trial of the OX40 agonist ivuxolimab. Receptors originate from an adult with an advanced solid tumor such as melanoma, head and neck, liver or kidney cancer.

V and J are TRBV7-6 and TRBJ2-7; D may correspond to TRBD1 or TRBD2 (5 bases each). This CDR3 contains 12 residues. In germline, CDR1 is SGHVS, CDR2 FNYEAQ. V dropped 1 base and J dropped 9 bases, with 10 bases sitting between them. CDR3 amino acids: CASSLGGISQYF. In DNA, the CDR3 is TGTGCCAGCAGCTTAGGGGGGATTTCGCAGTACTTC.

The chain recombines TRBV28 with TRBJ1-5; no clear D gene. Germline V gene data show CDR1 as MDHEN and CDR2 as SYDVKM. This CDR3 spans 14 amino acids. With 9 bases removed from V and 1 base from J, the gap between germline ends came to 13 bases. This chain's CDR3 is CASNQLGSNQPQHF. The CDR3 region has the DNA TGTGCCAGTAACCAGCTCGGCAGCAATCAGCCCCAGCATTTT.

The rearrangement joins TRBV7-8 to TRBJ1-3; no clear D gene. V was shortened by 2 bases and J by 2 bases, with 13 bases between the two germline ends. The germline V gene encodes CDR1 SGHVS and CDR2 FQNEAQ. The CDR3 is 16 amino acids. This CDR3 is CASSLTPRGTGNTIYF. The CDR3 region has the DNA TGTGCCAGCAGCTTAACCCCGCGGGGAACTGGAAACACCATATATTTT.

CDR3 amino acids: CASSSGGGGRSGEQFF. CDR3 nucleotide sequence: TGTGCCAGCAGTTCCGGGGGGGGAGGGAGGAGTGGTGAGCAGTTCTTC. The chain links TRBV28 to TRBJ2-1, with 8 bases identical to TRBD2. Germline-derived CDR1 and CDR2 are MDHEN and SYDVKM. This CDR3 is 16 amino acids long. The ends lost 4 bases at V and 9 bases at J; junction bases unmatched: 14.

This rearrangement joins TRBV4-2 to TRBJ2-1, with 7 bases that match TRBD2. The CDR3 covers 16 residues. V lost 3 bases and J lost 5; bases outside the gene matches: 10. Germline CDR1 is LGHNA and CDR2 is YNFKEQ. DNA for the CDR3: TGTGCCAGCAGCCAGTCGGGAGCTAGCGGCCACAATGAGCAGTTCTTC. Its protein is CASSQSGASGHNEQFF.

The genes are TRBV9 and TRBJ2-7, with no clear D. Germline-derived CDR1 and CDR2 are SGDLS and YYNGEE. Between the trimmed V and J ends, which lost 0 bases and 2 bases, there was a span of 6 bases. The CDR3 sequence is 13 residues long. CDR3 amino acids: CASSVARPYEQYF. The DNA of the CDR3 is TGTGCCAGCAGCGTAGCCAGGCCCTACGAGCAGTACTTC.

The rearrangement uses TRBV10-3 and TRBJ2-3; TRBD2 matches 14 bases. The junction had 7 bases not matched to a gene; V was cut back by 3 bases and J by 5 bases. Germline CDR1 ENHRY, CDR2 SYGVKD. The CDR3 is made up of 17 amino acids. CDR3: CAISEPRLAGGEDTQYF. The CDR3, as DNA: TGTGCCATCAGTGAACCCAGACTAGCGGGGGGGGAAGATACGCAGTATTTT.

The V gene is TRBV6-5, the J gene TRBJ1-1, with unresolved D. V was shortened by 7 bases and J by 2 bases, with 17 bases between the two germline ends. The CDR3 totals 15 residues. Germline loops: CDR1 MNHEY, CDR2 SVGAGI. DNA for the CDR3: TGTGCCAGCAACCCCCGGGGTTCGGGAAACACTGAAGCTTTCTTT. It specifies CASNPRGSGNTEAFF.

This rearrangement joins TRBV28 to TRBJ1-6; no clear D. Trimming took off 4 bases at V and 8 bases at J, with 6 bases between the two ends. In germline, CDR1 is MDHEN, CDR2 SYDVKM. This CDR3 region has 12 residues. For the CDR3, the DNA is TGTGCCAGCAGTTATAGGCATTCACCCCTCCACTTT. The encoded protein is CASSYRHSPLHF.

The table lists this clone with a count of one. The chain employs TRBV2 and TRBJ2-2, with a weak D call TRBD1 (6 bases). Germline V lookup: CDR1 SNHLY, CDR2 FYNNEI. The CDR3 is 14 amino acids. Deletions cut 11 bases from V and 1 base from J, with 14 bases between. The CDR3: CASTDSVNTGELFF. The CDR3 nucleotides are TGTGCCTCAACGGACAGCGTGAACACCGGGGAGCTGTTTTTT.

The rearrangement joins TRBV9 to TRBJ1-1; no clear D. V lost 0 bases to trimming and J lost 0 bases, with 12 bases between them. There are 16 residues in the CDR3. Per germline, CDR1 SGDLS and CDR2 YYNGEE. The CDR3 spells CASSVGTSLLNTEAFF. The DNA of the CDR3 is TGTGCCAGCAGCGTAGGGACTTCCCTTTTGAACACTGAAGCTTTCTTT.

The chain recombines TRBV5-1 with TRBJ2-3; unclear D gene. The CDR3 is 15 residues long. V was shortened by 4 bases and J by 6 bases, with 18 bases between the two germline ends. Looked up from germline, CDR1 is SGHRS and CDR2 is YFSETQ. The CDR3 spells CASSPRTTQADTQYF. In nucleotides, the CDR3 is TGCGCCAGCAGCCCCAGGACCACCCAGGCCGATACGCAGTATTTT.

This clone was seen a few times. The rearrangement links TRBV7-9 to TRBJ1-1; D call uncertain. The CDR3 sequence is 15 residues long. In germline, CDR1 is SEHNR, CDR2 FQNEAQ (reference sequence). V lost 7 bases and J 1 base, leaving 16 bases between the germline ends. The CDR3 here is CASTDSALGNTEAFF. CDR3 DNA sequence: TGTGCCAGCACAGACTCCGCCCTGGGGAACACTGAAGCTTTCTTT.

The genes are TRBV5-6 and TRBJ1-1; D is perhaps TRBD1 (6 bases). Germline CDR1 reads SGHDT; CDR2 reads YYEEEE. This CDR3 comprises 13 residues. V shed 5 bases and J shed 2 bases, with 10 bases lying between them. The CDR3 here is CASRRDINTEAFF. In DNA form, the CDR3 reads TGTGCCAGCAGAAGGGACATTAACACTGAAGCTTTCTTT. Looking up the rest from reference TRBV5-6 and TRBJ1-1 gives the full variable domain: DAGVTQSPTHLIKTRGQQVTLRCSPKSGHDTVSWYQQALGQGPQFIFQYYEEEERQRGNFPDRFSGHQFPNYSSELNVNALLLGDSALYLCASRRDINTEAFFGQGTRLTVV.

V gene TRBV6-1 combines with J gene TRBJ2-7; D is perhaps TRBD1 or TRBD2 (5 bases each). Germline V CDR1 and CDR2: MNHNS, SASEGT. CDR3 length equals 14 residues. V was trimmed by 7 bases and J by 0 bases, leaving 13 bases between them. The CDR3 DNA reads TGTGCCAGCAACGGGGCAGGGAGCTCCTACGAGCAGTACTTC. Its protein product is CASNGAGSSYEQYF.

The gene calls are TRBV7-9 and TRBJ1-2; D is uncertain. V lost 0 bases and J lost 5, with 10 bases in between. This CDR3 has 14 amino acids. Germline lookup yields CDR1 SEHNR and CDR2 FQNEAQ (reference sequence). The CDR3 reads CASSLARGHYGYTF. In DNA form, the CDR3 reads TGTGCCAGCAGCTTAGCGCGGGGTCATTATGGCTACACCTTC.